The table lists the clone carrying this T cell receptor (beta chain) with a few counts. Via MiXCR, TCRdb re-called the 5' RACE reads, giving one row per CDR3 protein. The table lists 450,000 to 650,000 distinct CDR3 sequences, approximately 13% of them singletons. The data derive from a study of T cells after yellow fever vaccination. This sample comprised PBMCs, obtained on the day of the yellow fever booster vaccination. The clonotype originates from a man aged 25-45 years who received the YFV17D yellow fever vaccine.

The CDR3 nucleotides read TGCAGTGCTAGAGACAGGAGCGGGAGCACCGGGGAGCTGTTTTTT. Translated: CSARDRSGSTGELFF. The chain links TRBV20-1 to TRBJ2-2, with 8 bases fitting TRBD2. The V and J ends lost 0 bases and 4 bases, in that order; junction bases with no gene match: 4. CDR3 size: 15 residues. Germline CDR1 reads DFQATT; CDR2 reads SNEGSKA (reference sequence).